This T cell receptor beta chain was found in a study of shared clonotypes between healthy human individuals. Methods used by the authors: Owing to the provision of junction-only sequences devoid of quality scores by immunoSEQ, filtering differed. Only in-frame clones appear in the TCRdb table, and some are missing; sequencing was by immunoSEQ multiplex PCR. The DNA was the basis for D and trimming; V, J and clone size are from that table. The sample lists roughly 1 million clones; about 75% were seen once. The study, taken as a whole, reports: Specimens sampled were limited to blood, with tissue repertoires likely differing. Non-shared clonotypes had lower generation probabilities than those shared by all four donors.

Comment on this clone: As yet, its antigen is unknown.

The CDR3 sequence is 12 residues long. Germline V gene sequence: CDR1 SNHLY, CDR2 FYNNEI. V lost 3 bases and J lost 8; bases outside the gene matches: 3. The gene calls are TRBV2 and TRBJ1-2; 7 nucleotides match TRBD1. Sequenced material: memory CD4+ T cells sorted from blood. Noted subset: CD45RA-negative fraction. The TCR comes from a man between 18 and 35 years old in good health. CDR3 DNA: TGTGCCAGCAGTGATAGAGGGGGCGGCTACACCTTC. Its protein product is CASSDRGGGYTF.